The sequence of this T cell receptor (beta chain) was determined in a study of T cell repertoires in cytomegalovirus infection. Overall study context: CMV epitopes, recently identified HLA-C-restricted and well-studied HLA-B-restricted, were used. Matching HLA type, along with CMV infection, was indicated by public TCR beta signatures.

TCRdb recomputed calls from the reads with MiXCR, one row per CDR3 protein. The sample contains approximately 100,000 distinct CDR3 sequences, about 28% of which appear only once. General study findings and limits: Totalled public TCR beta family frequency picked out people who carried CMV plus the relevant HLA. Dominant in the ex vivo response were TCR beta clonotypes restricted by HLA-C and specific for CMV.

This CDR3 has 14 amino acids. Germline V gene lookup returns CDR1 MNHEY and CDR2 SMNVEV (reference sequence). The V end was cut by 3 bases, the J end by 7 bases, with 16 bases between. On this clonotype: The antigen remains undetermined.

Specimen: CD8+ T cells from cultured PBMCs, collected from culture after CMV antigen stimulation. This chain uses TRBV27 with TRBJ2-7; D is ambiguous. This TCR derives from a human donor in good health (CMV status not recorded). Some clones in this sample may be carry-over from other donors' samples. CDR3 bases: TGTGCCAGCAGTTTGGGCGGAAAGACGAGGGAGCAGTACTTC. Its protein product is CASSLGGKTREQYF.